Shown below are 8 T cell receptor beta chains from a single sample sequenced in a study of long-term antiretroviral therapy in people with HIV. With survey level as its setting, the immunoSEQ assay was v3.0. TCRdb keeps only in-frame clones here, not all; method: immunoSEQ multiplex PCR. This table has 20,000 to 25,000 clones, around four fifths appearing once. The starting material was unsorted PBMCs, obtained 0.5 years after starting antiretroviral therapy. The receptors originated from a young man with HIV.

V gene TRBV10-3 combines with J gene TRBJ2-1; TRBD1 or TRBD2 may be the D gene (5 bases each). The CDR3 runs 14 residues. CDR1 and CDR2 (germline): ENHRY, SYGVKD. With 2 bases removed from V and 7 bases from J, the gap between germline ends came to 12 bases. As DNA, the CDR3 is TGTGCCATCAGTGAGGCTGGGACCAATAATGAGCAGTTCTTC. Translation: CAISEAGTNNEQFF.

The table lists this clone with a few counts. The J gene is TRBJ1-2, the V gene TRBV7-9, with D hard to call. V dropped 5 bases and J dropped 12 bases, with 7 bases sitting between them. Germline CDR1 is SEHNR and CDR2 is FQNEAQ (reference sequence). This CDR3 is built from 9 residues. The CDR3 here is CASSQENTF. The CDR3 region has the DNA TGTGCCAGCAGCCAAGAAAACACCTTC.

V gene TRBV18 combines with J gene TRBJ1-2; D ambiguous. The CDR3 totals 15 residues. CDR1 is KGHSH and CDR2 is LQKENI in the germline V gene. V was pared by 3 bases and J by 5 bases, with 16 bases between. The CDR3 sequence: CASSPPPGMGYGYTF. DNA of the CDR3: TGTGCCAGCTCACCCCCCCCGGGGATGGGTTATGGCTACACCTTC.

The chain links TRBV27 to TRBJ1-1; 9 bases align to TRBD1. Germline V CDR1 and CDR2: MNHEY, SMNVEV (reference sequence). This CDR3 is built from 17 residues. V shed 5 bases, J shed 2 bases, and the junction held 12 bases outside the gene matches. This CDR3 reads CASSTAQTGGLNTEAFF. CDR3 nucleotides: TGTGCCAGCAGTACGGCCCAGACAGGGGGTCTCAACACTGAAGCTTTCTTT.

The CDR3 is CASSLTSGSYEQYF. The CDR3 DNA follows: TGTGCCAGCAGCTTAACTAGCGGGAGTTACGAGCAGTACTTC. The chain has TRBV7-8 and TRBJ2-7; TRBD2 agrees at 11 bases. This CDR3 comprises 14 residues. Germline loops: CDR1 SGHVS, CDR2 FQNEAQ. V dropped 2 bases and J dropped 4; count of bases not matched to a gene: 1.

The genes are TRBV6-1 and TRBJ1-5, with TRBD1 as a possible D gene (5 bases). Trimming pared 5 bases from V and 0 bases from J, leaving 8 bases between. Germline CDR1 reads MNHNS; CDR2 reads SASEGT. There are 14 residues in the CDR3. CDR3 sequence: CASSQGVSNQPQHF. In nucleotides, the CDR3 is TGTGCCAGCAGTCAGGGTGTTAGCAATCAGCCCCAGCATTTT.

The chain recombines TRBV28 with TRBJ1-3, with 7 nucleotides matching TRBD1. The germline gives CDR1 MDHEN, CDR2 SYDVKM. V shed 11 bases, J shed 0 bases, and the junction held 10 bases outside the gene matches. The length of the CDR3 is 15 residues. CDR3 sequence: CACRDRLFSGNTIYF. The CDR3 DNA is TGTGCCTGCCGGGACAGACTTTTCTCTGGAAACACCATATATTTT.

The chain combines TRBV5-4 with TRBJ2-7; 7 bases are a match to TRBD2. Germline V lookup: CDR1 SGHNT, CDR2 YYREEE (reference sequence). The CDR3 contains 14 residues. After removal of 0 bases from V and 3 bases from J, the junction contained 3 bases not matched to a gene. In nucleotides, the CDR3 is TGTGCCAGCAGCTTGGGACTAGCCAACTACGAGCAGTACTTC. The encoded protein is CASSLGLANYEQYF. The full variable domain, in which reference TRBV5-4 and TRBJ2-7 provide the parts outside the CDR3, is ETGVTQSPTHLIKTRGQQVTLRCSSQSGHNTVSWYQQALGQGPQFIFQYYREEENGRGNFPPRFSGLQFPNYSSELNVNALELDDSALYLCASSLGLANYEQYFGPGTRLTVT.